This paragraph reports one TCR beta chain. As handled by the study authors: Amplifying reference gene primers gave estimates of nucleated cell counts. Produced via immunoSEQ multiplex PCR; TCRdb's table is partial and in-frame only. V and J calls and clone size are those listed in that table; D and trimming were worked out from the DNA. Of 100,000 or so clones in the sample, approximately 91% were seen once. Germline-derived CDR1 and CDR2 are SQVTM and ANQGSEA. V gave up 6 bases and J gave up 5 bases, with 16 bases separating them. This CDR3 has 14 amino acids. The sample comes from a study of blood T cell repertoires in COVID-19. Study background: COVID-19 samples from acute and convalescent phases originated in the United States, Italy and Spain. Sample material is recorded as cDNA or gDNA derived from T cells, B-cell-depleted T cells, or PBMCs.

The rearrangement uses TRBV29-1 and TRBJ2-2; D might be TRBD2 (5 bases). Sequencing input: peripheral blood. The sequence was collected from a woman aged 55-70 years with acute or convalescent COVID-19. CDR3 DNA sequence: TGCAGCGTGGCTGTCGGGAAGGCGACCGGGGAGCTGTTTTTT. This translates into CSVAVGKATGELFF.